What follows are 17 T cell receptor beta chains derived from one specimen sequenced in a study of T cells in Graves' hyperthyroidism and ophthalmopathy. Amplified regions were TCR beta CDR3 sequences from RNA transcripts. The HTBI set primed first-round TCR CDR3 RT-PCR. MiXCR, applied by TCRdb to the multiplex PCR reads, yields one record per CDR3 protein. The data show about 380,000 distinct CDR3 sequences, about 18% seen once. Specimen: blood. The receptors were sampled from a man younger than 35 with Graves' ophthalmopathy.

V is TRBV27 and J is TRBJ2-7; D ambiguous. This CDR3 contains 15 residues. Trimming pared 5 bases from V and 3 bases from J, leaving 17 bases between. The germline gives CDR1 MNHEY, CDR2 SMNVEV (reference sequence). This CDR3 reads CASSPNSNLYYEQYF. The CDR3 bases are TGTGCCAGCAGTCCTAACTCCAACCTTTACTACGAGCAGTACTTC.

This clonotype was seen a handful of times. The CDR3 protein is CSVESVNEQFF. For the CDR3, the DNA is TGCAGCGTTGAATCCGTGAATGAGCAGTTCTTC. This chain joins TRBV29-1 and TRBJ2-1; no definite D call. The V end lost 2 bases, the J end lost 7 bases, and 6 bases lay between the germline ends. Germline values: CDR1 SQVTM, CDR2 ANQGSEA. This CDR3 has 11 amino acids.

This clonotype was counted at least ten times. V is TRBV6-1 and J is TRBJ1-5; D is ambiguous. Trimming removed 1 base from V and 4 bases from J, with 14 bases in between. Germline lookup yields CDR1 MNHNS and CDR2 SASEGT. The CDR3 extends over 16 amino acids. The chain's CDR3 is CASSEGYWSGNQPQHF. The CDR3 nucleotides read TGTGCCAGCAGTGAAGGCTATTGGAGCGGAAATCAGCCCCAGCATTTT.

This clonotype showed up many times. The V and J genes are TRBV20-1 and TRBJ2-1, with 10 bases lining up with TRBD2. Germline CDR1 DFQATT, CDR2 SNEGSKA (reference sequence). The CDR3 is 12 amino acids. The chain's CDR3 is CAHSGGAGEQFF. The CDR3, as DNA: TGCGCACACAGCGGGGGGGCGGGTGAGCAGTTCTTC.

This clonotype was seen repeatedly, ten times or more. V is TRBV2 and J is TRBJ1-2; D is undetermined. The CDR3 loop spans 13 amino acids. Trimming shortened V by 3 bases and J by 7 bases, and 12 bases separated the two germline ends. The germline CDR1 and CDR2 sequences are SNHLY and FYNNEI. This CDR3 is CASSDDQTGGYTF. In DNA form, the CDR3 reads TGTGCCAGCAGTGATGACCAGACGGGTGGCTACACCTTC.

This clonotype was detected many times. CDR3 in amino acids: CASRADTDYGYTF. The CDR3 DNA sequence: TGTGCCAGCAGGGCAGACACGGACTATGGCTACACCTTC. The genes are TRBV2 and TRBJ1-2; D unclear. Trimming left V 6 bases short and J 3 bases short, with 11 bases between. The CDR3 extends over 13 amino acids. Per the germline V gene, CDR1 is SNHLY and CDR2 is FYNNEI.

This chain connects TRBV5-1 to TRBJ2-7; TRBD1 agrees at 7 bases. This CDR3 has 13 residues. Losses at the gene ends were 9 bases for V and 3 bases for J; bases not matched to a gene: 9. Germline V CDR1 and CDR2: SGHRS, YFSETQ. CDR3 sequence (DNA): TGCGCCACTTCCACAGGGGCAGGCTACGAGCAGTACTTC. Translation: CATSTGAGYEQYF.

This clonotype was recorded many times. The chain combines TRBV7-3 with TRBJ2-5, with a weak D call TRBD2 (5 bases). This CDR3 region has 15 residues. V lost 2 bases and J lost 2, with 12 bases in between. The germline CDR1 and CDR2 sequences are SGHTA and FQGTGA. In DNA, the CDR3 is TGTGCCAGCAGCTTACTAGCAGGAAGACAAGAGACCCAGTACTTC. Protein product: CASSLLAGRQETQYF.

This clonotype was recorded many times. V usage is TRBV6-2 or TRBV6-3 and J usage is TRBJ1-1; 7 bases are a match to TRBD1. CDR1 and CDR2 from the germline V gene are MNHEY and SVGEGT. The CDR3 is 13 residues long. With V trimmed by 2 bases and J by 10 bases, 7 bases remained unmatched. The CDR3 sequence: CASSYTDRATAFF. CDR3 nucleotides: TGTGCCAGCAGTTACACCGACAGGGCTACAGCTTTCTTT.

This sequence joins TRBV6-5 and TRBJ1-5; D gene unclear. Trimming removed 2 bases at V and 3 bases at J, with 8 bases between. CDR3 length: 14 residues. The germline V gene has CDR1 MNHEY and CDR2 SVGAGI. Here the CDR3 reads CASSYLGNNQPQHF. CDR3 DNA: TGTGCCAGCAGTTACCTGGGAAACAATCAGCCCCAGCATTTT.

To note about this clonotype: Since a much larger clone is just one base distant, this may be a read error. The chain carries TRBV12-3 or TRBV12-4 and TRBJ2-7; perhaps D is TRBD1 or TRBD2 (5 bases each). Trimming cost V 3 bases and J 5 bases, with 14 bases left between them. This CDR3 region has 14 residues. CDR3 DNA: TGTGCCAGCAGTTTGTCTGGGGACCTGGACGAGCAGTACTTC. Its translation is CASSLSGDLDEQYF.

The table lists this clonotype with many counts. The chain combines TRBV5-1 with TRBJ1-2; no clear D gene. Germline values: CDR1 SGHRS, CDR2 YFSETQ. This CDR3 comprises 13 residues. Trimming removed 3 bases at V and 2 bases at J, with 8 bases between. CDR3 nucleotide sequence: TGCGCCAGCAGCTCTCCAGACAACTATGGCTACACCTTC. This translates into CASSSPDNYGYTF. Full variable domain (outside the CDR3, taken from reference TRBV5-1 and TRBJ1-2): KAGVTQTPRYLIKTRGQQVTLSCSPISGHRSVSWYQQTPGQGLQFLFEYFSETQRNKGNFPGRFSGRQFSNSRSEMNVSTLELGDSALYLCASSSPDNYGYTFGSGTRLTVV.

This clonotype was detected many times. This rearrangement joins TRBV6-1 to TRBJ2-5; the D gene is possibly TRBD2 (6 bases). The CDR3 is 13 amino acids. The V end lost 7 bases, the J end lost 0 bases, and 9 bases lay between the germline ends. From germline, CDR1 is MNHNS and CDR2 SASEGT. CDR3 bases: TGTGCCAGCAACCGGGACTACCAAGAGACCCAGTACTTC. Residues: CASNRDYQETQYF.

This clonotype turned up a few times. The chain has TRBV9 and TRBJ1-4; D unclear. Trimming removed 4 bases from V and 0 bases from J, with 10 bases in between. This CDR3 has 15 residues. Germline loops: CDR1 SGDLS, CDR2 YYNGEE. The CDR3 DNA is TGTGCCAGCAGCACGGACGGTGCAACTAATGAAAAACTGTTTTTT. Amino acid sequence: CASSTDGATNEKLFF.

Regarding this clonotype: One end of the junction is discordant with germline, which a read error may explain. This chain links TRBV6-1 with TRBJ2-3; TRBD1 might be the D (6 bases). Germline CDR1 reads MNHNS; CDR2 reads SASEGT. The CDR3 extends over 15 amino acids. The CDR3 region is CAISGRDTSGDTQYF. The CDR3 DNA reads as TGTGCCATCAGTGGCCGGGACACCTCCGGAGATACGCAGTATTTT.

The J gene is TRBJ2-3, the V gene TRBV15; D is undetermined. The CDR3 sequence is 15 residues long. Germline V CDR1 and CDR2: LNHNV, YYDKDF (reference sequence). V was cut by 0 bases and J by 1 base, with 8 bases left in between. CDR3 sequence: CATSREAPGTDTQYF. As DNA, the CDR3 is TGTGCCACCAGCAGAGAAGCGCCAGGCACAGATACGCAGTATTTT.

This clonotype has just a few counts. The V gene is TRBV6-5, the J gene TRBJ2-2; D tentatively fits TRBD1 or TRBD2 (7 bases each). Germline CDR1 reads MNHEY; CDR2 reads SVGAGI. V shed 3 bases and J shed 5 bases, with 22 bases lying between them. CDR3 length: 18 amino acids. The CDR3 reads CASSYGRGRVWGTGELFF. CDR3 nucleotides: TGTGCCAGCAGTTATGGCAGGGGGAGGGTCTGGGGGACCGGGGAGCTGTTTTTT.